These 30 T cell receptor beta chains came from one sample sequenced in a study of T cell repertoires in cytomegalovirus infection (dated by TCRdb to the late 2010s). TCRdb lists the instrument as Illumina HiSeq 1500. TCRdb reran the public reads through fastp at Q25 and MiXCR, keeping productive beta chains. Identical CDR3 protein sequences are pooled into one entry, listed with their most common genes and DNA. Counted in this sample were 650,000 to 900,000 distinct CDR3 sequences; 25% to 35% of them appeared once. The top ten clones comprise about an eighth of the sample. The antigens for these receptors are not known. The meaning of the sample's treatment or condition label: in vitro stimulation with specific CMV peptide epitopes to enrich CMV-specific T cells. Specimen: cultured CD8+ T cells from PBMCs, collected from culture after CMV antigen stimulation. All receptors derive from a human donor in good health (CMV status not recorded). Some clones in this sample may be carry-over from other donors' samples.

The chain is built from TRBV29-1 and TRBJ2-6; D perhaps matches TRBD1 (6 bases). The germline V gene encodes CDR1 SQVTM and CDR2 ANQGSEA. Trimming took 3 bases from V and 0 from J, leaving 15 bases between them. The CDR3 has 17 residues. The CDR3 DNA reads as TGCAGCGTTGATGTCAGGGGTACCCACTCTGGGGCCAACGTCCTGACTTTC. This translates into CSVDVRGTHSGANVLTF.

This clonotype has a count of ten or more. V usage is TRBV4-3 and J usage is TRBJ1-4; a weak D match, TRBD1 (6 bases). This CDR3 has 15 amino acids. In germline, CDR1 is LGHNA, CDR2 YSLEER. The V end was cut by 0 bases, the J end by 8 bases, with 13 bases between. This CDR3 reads CASSQDQTGDEKLFF. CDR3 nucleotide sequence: TGCGCCAGCAGCCAAGACCAGACAGGCGACGAAAAACTGTTTTTT.

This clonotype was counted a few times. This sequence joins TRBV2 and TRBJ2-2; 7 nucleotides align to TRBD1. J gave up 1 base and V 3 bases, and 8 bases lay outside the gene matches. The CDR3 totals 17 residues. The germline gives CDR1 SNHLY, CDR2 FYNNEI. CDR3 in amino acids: CASSDLLRTGNTGELFF. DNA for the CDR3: TGTGCCAGCAGTGACCTGTTGAGGACAGGGAACACCGGGGAGCTGTTTTTT. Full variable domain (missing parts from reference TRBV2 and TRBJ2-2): EPEVTQTPSHQVTQMGQEVILRCVPISNHLYFYWYRQILGQKVEFLVSFYNNEISEKSEIFDDQFSVERPDGSNFTLKIRSTKLEDSAMYFCASSDLLRTGNTGELFFGEGSRLTVL.

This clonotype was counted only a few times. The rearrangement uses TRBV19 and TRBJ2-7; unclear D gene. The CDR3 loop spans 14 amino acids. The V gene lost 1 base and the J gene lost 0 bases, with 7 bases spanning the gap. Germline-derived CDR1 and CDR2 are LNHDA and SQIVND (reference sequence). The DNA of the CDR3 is TGTGCCAGTAGTATAGGGTCGAGCTCCTACGAGCAGTACTTC. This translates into CASSIGSSSYEQYF.

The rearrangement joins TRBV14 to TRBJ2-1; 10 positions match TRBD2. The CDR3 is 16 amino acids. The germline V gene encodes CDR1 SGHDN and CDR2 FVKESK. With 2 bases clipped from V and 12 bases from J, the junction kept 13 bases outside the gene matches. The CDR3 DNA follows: TGTGCCAGCAGCCAATACCGTCTAGCGGGGGAAGTTGGGCAGTTCTTC. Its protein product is CASSQYRLAGEVGQFF.

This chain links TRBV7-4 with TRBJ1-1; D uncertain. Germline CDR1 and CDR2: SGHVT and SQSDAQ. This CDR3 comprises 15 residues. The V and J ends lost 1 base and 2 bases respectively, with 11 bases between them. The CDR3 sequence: CASSLDYGINTEAFF. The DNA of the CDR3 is TGTGCCAGCAGCTTAGATTATGGGATAAACACTGAAGCTTTCTTT.

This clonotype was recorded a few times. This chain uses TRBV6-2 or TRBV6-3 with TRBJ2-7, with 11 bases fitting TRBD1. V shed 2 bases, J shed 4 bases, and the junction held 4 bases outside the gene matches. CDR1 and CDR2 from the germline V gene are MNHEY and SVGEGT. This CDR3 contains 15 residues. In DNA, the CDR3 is TGTGCCAGCAGTTACAGGGACAGGGGGTATTACGAGCAGTACGTC. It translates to CASSYRDRGYYEQYV.

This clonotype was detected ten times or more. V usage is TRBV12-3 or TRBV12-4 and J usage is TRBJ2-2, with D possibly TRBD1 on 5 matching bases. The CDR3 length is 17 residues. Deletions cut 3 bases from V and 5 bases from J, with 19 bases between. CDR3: CASSFNLGRDVTGELFF. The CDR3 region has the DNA TGTGCCAGCAGTTTTAACTTAGGCAGGGATGTAACCGGGGAGCTGTTTTTT.

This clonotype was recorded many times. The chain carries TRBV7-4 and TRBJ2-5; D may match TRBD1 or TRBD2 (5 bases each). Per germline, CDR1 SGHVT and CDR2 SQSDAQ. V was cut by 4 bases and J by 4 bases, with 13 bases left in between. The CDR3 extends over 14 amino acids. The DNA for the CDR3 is TGTGCCAGCAGCTCAGCCGGGGCGGGAGAGACCCAGTACTTC. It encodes CASSSAGAGETQYF.

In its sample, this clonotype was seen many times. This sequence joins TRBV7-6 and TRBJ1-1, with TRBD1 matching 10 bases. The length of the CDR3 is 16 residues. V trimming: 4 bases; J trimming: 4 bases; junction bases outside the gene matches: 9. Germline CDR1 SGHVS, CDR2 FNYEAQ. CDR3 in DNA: TGTGCCAGCAGCTCTAGGACAGGGGGGGTAAGCACTGAAGCTTTCTTT. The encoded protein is CASSSRTGGVSTEAFF.

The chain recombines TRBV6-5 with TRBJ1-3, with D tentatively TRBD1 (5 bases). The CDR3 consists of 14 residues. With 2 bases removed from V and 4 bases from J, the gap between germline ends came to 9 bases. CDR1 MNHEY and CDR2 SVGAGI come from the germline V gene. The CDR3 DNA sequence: TGTGCCAGCAGTTACCGGGGGATAGGAAACACCATATATTTT. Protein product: CASSYRGIGNTIYF.

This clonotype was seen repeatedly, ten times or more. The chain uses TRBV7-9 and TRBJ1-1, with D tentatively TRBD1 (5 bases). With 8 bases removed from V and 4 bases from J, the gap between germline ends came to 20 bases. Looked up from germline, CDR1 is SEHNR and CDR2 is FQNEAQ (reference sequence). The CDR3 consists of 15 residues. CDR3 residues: CASFARQGGSTEAFF. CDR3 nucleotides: TGTGCCAGCTTCGCCCGTCAGGGCGGGAGCACTGAAGCTTTCTTT. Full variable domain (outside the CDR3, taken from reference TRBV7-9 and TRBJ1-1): DTGVSQNPRHKITKRGQNVTFRCDPISEHNRLYWYRQTLGQGPEFLTYFQNEAQLEKSRLLSDRFSAERPKGSFSTLEIQRTEQGDSAMYLCASFARQGGSTEAFFGQGTRLTVV.

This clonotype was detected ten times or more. The CDR3 DNA is TGTGCCAGCATCGACAAGGGGGAAAACTATGGCTACACCTTC. Translated, it gives CASIDKGENYGYTF. V usage is TRBV7-2 and J usage is TRBJ1-2; possible D gene TRBD1, 6 bases. Per germline, CDR1 SGHTA and CDR2 FQGNSA. V was pared by 7 bases and J by 2 bases, with 14 bases between. This CDR3 contains 14 residues.

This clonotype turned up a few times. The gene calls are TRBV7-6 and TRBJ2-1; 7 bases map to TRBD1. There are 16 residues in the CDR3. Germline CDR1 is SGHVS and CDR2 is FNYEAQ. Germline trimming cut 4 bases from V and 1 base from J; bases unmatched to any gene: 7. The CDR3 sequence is CASSSLQGRSYNEQFF. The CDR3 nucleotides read TGTGCCAGCAGCTCACTACAGGGGAGATCCTACAATGAGCAGTTCTTC.

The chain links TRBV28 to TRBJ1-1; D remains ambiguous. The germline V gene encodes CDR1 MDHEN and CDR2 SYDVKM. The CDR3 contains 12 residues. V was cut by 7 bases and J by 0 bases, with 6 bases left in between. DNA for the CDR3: TGTGCCAGCAATAACCTGAACACTGAAGCTTTCTTT. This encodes CASNNLNTEAFF.

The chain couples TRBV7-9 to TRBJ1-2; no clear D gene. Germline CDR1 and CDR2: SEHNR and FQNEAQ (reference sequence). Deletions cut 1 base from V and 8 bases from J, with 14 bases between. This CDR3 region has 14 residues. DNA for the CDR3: TGTGCCAGCAGCTTAGTGGAAGAGGGTCGGGGCTACACCTTC. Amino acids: CASSLVEEGRGYTF.

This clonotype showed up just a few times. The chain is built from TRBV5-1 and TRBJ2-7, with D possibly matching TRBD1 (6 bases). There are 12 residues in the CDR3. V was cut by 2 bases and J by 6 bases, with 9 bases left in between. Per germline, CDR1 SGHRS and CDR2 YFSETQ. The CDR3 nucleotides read TGCGCCAGCAGCTTTAAGGGGGTCGAGCAGTACTTC. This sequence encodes CASSFKGVEQYF.

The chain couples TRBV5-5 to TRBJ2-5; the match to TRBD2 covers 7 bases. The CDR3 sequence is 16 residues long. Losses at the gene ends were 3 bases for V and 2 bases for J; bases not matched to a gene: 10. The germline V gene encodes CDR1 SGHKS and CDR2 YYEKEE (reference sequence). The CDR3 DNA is TGTGCCAGCAGCTGGGGGATGGCTAGCGGACAAGAGACCCAGTACTTC. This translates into CASSWGMASGQETQYF.

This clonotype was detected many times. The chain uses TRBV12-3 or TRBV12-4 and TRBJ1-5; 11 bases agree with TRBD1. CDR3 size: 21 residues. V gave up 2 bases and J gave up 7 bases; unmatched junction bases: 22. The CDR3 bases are TGTGCCAGCAGTTTATCCGACGGGACAGGGGGAACGTGGGCCCTTCGGCAGCCCCAGCATTTT. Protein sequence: CASSLSDGTGGTWALRQPQHF.

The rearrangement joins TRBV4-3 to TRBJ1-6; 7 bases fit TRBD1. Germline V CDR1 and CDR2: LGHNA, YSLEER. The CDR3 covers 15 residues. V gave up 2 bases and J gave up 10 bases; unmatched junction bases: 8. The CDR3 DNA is TGCGCCAGCAGCCAAACCGACAGGGTTGGGTCACCCCTCCACTTT. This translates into CASSQTDRVGSPLHF.

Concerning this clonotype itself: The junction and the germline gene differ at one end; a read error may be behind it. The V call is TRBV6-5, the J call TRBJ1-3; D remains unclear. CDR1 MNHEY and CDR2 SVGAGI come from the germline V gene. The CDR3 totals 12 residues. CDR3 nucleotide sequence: TGTGCCAGCAGGGGTACTGGAAACTCCATATATTTT. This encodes CASRGTGNSIYF.

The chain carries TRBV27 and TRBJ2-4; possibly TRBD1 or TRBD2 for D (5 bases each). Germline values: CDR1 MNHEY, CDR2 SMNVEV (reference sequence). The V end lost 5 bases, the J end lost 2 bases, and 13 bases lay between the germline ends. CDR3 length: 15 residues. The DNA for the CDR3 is TGTGCCAGCAGTCCCCGGGACGACTCCAAAAACATTCAGTACTTC. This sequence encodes CASSPRDDSKNIQYF.

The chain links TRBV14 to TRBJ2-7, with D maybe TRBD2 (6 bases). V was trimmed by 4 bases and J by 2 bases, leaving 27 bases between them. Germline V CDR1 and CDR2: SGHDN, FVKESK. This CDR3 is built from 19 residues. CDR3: CASSPGPRSWLAYTYEQYV. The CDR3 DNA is TGTGCCAGCAGCCCCGGGCCTAGAAGTTGGCTAGCGTACACCTACGAGCAGTACGTC.

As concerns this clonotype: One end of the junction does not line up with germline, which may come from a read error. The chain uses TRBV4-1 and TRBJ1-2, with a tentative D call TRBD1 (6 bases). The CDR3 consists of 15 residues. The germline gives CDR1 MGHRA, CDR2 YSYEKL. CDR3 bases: TGTGCCAGCAGCCAAGTAGGAGAGGGGGTTGAGGGCTACACCTTC. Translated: CASSQVGEGVEGYTF.

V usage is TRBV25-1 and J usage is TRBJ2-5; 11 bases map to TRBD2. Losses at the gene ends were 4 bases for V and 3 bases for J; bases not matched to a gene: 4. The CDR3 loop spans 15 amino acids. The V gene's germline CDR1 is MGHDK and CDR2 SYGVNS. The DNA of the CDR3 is TGTGCCAGCAGTGTGACTAGCGGGGCTGAAGAGACCCAGTACTTC. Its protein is CASSVTSGAEETQYF.

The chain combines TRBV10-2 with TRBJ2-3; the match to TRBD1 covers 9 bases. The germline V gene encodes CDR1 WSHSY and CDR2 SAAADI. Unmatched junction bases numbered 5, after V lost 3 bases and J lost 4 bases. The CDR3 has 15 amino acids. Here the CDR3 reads CASSDWRTGADTQYF. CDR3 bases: TGCGCCAGCAGTGATTGGAGGACAGGGGCAGATACGCAGTATTTT.

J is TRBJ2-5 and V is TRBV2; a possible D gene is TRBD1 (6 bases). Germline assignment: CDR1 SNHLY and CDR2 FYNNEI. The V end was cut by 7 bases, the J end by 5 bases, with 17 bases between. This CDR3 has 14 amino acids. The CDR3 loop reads CASTTYRDGETQYF. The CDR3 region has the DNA TGTGCCAGCACCACGTACAGGGATGGGGAGACCCAGTACTTC.

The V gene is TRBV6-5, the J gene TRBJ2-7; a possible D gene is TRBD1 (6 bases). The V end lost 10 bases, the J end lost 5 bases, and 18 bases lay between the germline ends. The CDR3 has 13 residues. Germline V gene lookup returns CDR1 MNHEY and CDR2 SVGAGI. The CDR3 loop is CATRGRGWDEQYF. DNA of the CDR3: TGTGCCACCAGGGGACGCGGGTGGGACGAGCAGTACTTC.

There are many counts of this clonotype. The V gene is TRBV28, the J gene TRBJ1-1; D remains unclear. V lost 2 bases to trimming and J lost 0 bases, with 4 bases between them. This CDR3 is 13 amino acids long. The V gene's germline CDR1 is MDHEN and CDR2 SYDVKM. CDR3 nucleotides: TGTGCCAGCAGTTTACAGATGAACACTGAAGCTTTCTTT. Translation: CASSLQMNTEAFF.

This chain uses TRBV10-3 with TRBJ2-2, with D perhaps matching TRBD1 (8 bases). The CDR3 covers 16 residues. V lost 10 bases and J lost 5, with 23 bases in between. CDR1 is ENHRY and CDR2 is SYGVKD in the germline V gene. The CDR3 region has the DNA TGTGCCAGCGGAGATACAGGGGGAGCGGGGACCGGGGAGCTGTTTTTT. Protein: CASGDTGGAGTGELFF.